The following is a TCR beta chain sequence with its context. No cognate antigen has been identified for it. No base qualities exist here, and no much larger clone lies one base off it. These data belong to a study of blood T cell repertoires in COVID-19 (dated by TCRdb to the early 2020s). Regarding the study in general: The collaborator samples originated in the United States, Italy and Spain and spanned the acute and convalescent phases of COVID-19. The prospective study material was composed of cDNA or gDNA derived from T cells, B-cell-depleted T cells, or PBMCs. Deeply sampled blood TCRbeta repertoires from subjects exposed to, actively infected with, or recovered from COVID-19 were included in the dataset. Where HLA class I and class II types were available, the types were taken from metadata supplied by the sample provider, not from assay-based typing. A freely available public database, intended as a resource for researchers studying the immune response to SARS-CoV-2, is where the repertoires were released. Nearly every sample came with metadata listing a de-identified subject ID, COVID-19 status, age in years and sex. Samples were obtained from the ongoing ImmuneRACE study (first 160 participants) and from 1,200 or so subjects provided by 6 global collaborators. Broad study findings and their caveats: The amount of clinical and demographic metadata varied by source and participant and was provided uncurated.

The germline V gene supplies CDR1 SGHAT and CDR2 FQNNGV. The V end loses 3 bases and the J end loses 0 bases, and a stretch of 13 bases separates them. Reading from cysteine to phenylalanine, the CDR3 counts 16 amino acids. The entry retains the CDR3 DNA only, 48 bases that are in frame from base 1. In Seattle, one collaborating source enrolled patients while the infection was active and tracked those patients longitudinally over the course of disease. Whole blood was collected in K2EDTA tubes by collaborating institutions according to the institutions' own protocols. Collaborator samples were shipped for TCRbeta analysis as frozen whole blood, isolated PBMCs, or DNA extracted from either sample type. The immunoSEQ Assay, a bias-controlled multiplex PCR, was used to amplify TCRbeta CDR3 regions from genomic DNA. The original methods were these. Nucleated cell counts per sample were estimated from amplification of reference gene primers within the assay. To quantify the absolute abundance of each unique TCRbeta CDR3 rearrangement, sequence reads were collapsed and filtered. For each sample, productive Simpson clonality was calculated as the square root of Simpson's diversity index across productive rearrangements. TCRdb re-hosts the immuneACCESS table, in-frame sequences only. Its copies lack some clones; in the studies checked, an unresolved V gene accounts for under half of them, and the cause for the rest is not known. That table is the source of V, J and clone size, and D and trimming were worked out from the DNA. Recorded for this sample are fewer than 200,000 clones; roughly 76% of them occurred a single time. Approximately 12% of the sample lies in the top ten.

This receptor was identified in a woman over 75 with COVID-19, enrolled during active disease. Specimen: peripheral blood. The chain is assembled from TRBV11-2 and TRBJ2-3; TRBD2 is a possible D gene, resting on 5 matching bases. The CDR3 region: CASSFGGYRSTDTQYF. The DNA sequence reads TGTGCCAGCAGCTTCGGAGGTTATCGGAGCACAGATACGCAGTATTTT.